This T cell receptor (beta chain) was sequenced in a study of PD-1 blockade in classical Hodgkin lymphoma. Method: immunoSEQ multiplex PCR; TCRdb's copy keeps in-frame clones and lacks some. The data show 10,000 or so clones, approximately 84% seen once. The time point here: newly diagnosed, previously untreated cHL patient sample. Applied to thawed PBMCs, magnetic negative selection was the method used to isolate CD8+ T cells. Material for sequencing was CD8+ T cells from blood. This receptor was identified in a human donor with classical Hodgkin lymphoma.

CDR3 in DNA: TGCGCCAGCAGGACGGCGGGGGGTATGGACATTCAGTACTTC. Encoded protein: CASRTAGGMDIQYF. V and J are TRBV5-1 and TRBJ2-4; 8 positions agree with TRBD2. Germline values: CDR1 SGHRS, CDR2 YFSETQ. The CDR3 consists of 14 residues. The ends lost 5 bases at V and 8 bases at J; junction bases unmatched: 9.